The rows below give T cell receptor beta chains drawn from one sample of a study of T cell repertoires in cytomegalovirus infection. The antigens of these receptors remain unknown. MiXCR was run by TCRdb on the reads, yielding one entry per CDR3 protein. Among roughly 990,000 distinct CDR3 sequences listed, more than 25% were seen once. This sample comprised cultured CD8+ T cells from PBMCs, obtained from culture after CMV antigen stimulation. Receptor source: a human donor in good health (CMV status not recorded). Some clones in this sample may be carry-over from other donors' samples. Each CDR3 is given with its conserved first and last residue. A D gene is named only where the DNA matches it firmly. Clone size is shown for a subset of rows, as once, few, many or a class of expanded clone.

TRBD2,TRBV2,TRBJ2-1,-,CASSEFGGASNEQFF,TGTGCCAGCAGTGAATTCGGGGGGGCCTCGAATGAGCAGTTCTTC
TRBD1,TRBV20-1,TRBJ2-1,-,CSAFRGGQGTYNEQFF,TGCAGTGCTTTTCGAGGGGGACAGGGAACCTACAATGAGCAGTTCTTC
TRBD1,TRBV12-3/TRBV12-4,TRBJ2-3,-,CASSPTGRKTDTQYF,TGTGCCAGCAGCCCGACAGGGCGCAAAACAGATACGCAGTATTTT
-,TRBV6-6,TRBJ1-5,-,CASSPKGDQLPQQPQHF,TGTGCCAGCAGTCCTAAAGGGGACCAGCTCCCACAACAGCCCCAGCATTTT
-,TRBV4-3,TRBJ2-1,-,CASSQDIYRNNEQFF,TGCGCCAGCAGCCAAGATATCTACAGAAACAATGAGCAGTTCTTC
-,TRBV27,TRBJ2-7,few,CASSFSEAYEQYF,TGTGCCAGCAGTTTCTCGGAAGCCTACGAGCAGTACTTC
TRBD2,TRBV10-3,TRBJ2-3,-,CAISGLAGDPTDTQYF,TGTGCCATCAGCGGACTAGCGGGGGACCCCACAGATACGCAGTATTTT
-,TRBV13,TRBJ1-5,-,CASSLGRGMRPQHF,TGTGCCAGCAGCCTTGGACGGGGGATGAGGCCCCAGCATTTT
-,TRBV6-6,TRBJ2-3,few,CASEDGEADTQYF,TGTGCCAGCGAGGACGGGGAGGCAGATACGCAGTATTTT
TRBD1,TRBV7-6,TRBJ2-7,few,CASSLGGQVGLGLFYEQYF,TGTGCCAGCAGCTTAGGAGGACAGGTCGGATTAGGGTTGTTTTACGAGCAGTACTTC
-,TRBV7-9,TRBJ2-2,many,CASGNTGELFF,TGTGCCAGCGGTAACACCGGGGAGCTGTTTTTT
-,TRBV6-6,TRBJ1-2,few,CASSYSNSDSGPNYGYTF,TGTGCCAGCAGTTACTCGAATTCGGACAGCGGCCCTAACTATGGCTACACCTTC
TRBD1,TRBV6-5,TRBJ1-2,few,CASSYLEGQQNYGYTF,TGTGCCAGCAGTTACTTGGAGGGACAGCAGAACTATGGCTACACCTTC
-,TRBV11-1,TRBJ2-3,-,CASSLADLPGPGDTQYF,TGTGCCAGCAGCTTAGCGGACCTCCCCGGGCCGGGAGATACGCAGTATTTT
-,TRBV24-1,TRBJ2-5,-,CATSDHREETQYF,TGTGCCACCAGTGATCACAGGGAGGAGACCCAGTACTTC
-,TRBV6-6,TRBJ1-3,few,CASCLVGDTIYF,TGTGCCAGTTGTTTGGTTGGAGACACCATATATTTT
-,TRBV2,TRBJ1-5,few,CASRTNQGRDNQPQHF,TGTGCCAGCAGGACTAACCAGGGGAGGGACAATCAGCCCCAGCATTTT
TRBD1,TRBV7-2,TRBJ2-7,many,CASSLTRQGLYEQYF,TGTGCCAGCAGCTTAACACGACAGGGCTTATACGAGCAGTACTTC
-,TRBV7-9,TRBJ2-3,once,CAGSFSQGEYF,TGTGCCGGTTCGTTCAGTCAGGGAGAATATTTT
-,TRBV7-3,TRBJ1-4,-,CVSSFWDYDQEKLFF,TGTGTCAGCAGTTTTTGGGACTACGATCAAGAAAAACTGTTTTTT
-,TRBV6-6,TRBJ2-6,-,CASSYSSGSGANVLTF,TGTGCCAGCAGTTACTCTTCGGGTTCTGGGGCCAACGTCCTGACTTTC
TRBD1,TRBV12-3/TRBV12-4,TRBJ2-7,-,CASKGGFSYEQYF,TGTGCCAGCAAAGGGGGCTTCTCCTACGAGCAGTACTTC
TRBD2,TRBV15,TRBJ2-5,few,CATSKGLAGVGETQYF,TGTGCCACCAGCAAGGGACTAGCGGGGGTTGGCGAGACCCAGTACTTC
TRBD1,TRBV2,TRBJ1-6,few,CASSEPKDRVITLHF,TGTGCCAGCAGTGAACCTAAGGACAGGGTAATAACCCTCCACTTT
-,TRBV29-1,TRBJ1-2,-,CSVVRGGGYTF,TGCAGCGTTGTTCGGGGCGGTGGCTACACCTTC
-,TRBV7-8,TRBJ1-1,-,CASSLGSVWEGNTEAFF,TGTGCCAGCAGCTTAGGGTCGGTTTGGGAGGGGAACACTGAAGCTTTCTTT
TRBD2,TRBV12-3/TRBV12-4,TRBJ2-7,-,CASSMGLPTGQYF,TGTGCCAGCAGTATGGGACTACCGACCGGGCAGTACTTC
TRBD2,TRBV10-2,TRBJ2-1,-,CASSFLGTSGGYNEQFF,TGCGCCAGCAGTTTTCTCGGGACTAGCGGGGGATACAATGAGCAGTTCTTC
-,TRBV4-3,TRBJ2-1,-,CASSQDPRDSPYYNEQFF,TGCGCCAGCAGCCAAGATCCCCGGGACTCACCTTACTACAATGAGCAGTTCTTC
-,TRBV29-1,TRBJ2-2,-,CSVSRTATGELFF,TGCAGCGTTTCCAGGACGGCCACCGGGGAGCTGTTTTTT
-,TRBV11-1,TRBJ1-1,-,CASTTVTLDGRGTEAFF,TGTGCCAGTACAACAGTTACTTTAGACGGACGAGGAACTGAAGCTTTCTTT
TRBD1,TRBV7-6,TRBJ1-2,-,CASSSPDRARDGYTF,TGTGCCAGCAGCTCCCCGGACAGGGCCAGAGATGGCTACACCTTC
-,TRBV7-4,TRBJ2-7,few,CASSLIDSPYEQYF,TGTGCCAGCAGCTTAATCGACAGTCCCTACGAGCAGTACTTC
TRBD1,TRBV10-3,TRBJ1-1,-,CAIRTGITEAFF,TGTGCCATCCGGACAGGGATCACTGAAGCTTTCTTT
TRBD1,TRBV27,TRBJ1-1,-,CASSATGWDTEAFF,TGTGCCAGCAGCGCGACAGGGTGGGACACTGAAGCTTTCTTT
-,TRBV3-1,TRBJ1-6,once,CASSTEVGSPLHF,TGTGCCAGCAGCACGGAGGTCGGATCACCCCTCCACTTT
TRBD1,TRBV19,TRBJ2-3,few,CASSIPDRGSTDTQYF,TGTGCCAGTAGTATACCGGACAGGGGCAGCACAGATACGCAGTATTTT
-,TRBV7-2,TRBJ2-1,many,CASSLPWMDEQFF,TGTGCCAGCAGCTTACCCTGGATGGATGAGCAGTTCTTC
TRBD2,TRBV6-8,TRBJ2-5,-,CASSPLGLAGRETQYF,TGTGCCAGCAGTCCATTGGGACTAGCGGGGAGGGAGACCCAGTACTTC
-,TRBV13,TRBJ1-2,-,CASSFGGLRRGYTF,TGTGCCAGCAGCTTCGGTGGACTGAGAAGGGGCTACACCTTC
-,TRBV4-1,TRBJ2-3,few,CASSLSVTTDTQYF,TGCGCCAGCAGCCTCAGTGTCACCACAGATACGCAGTATTTT
-,TRBV6-6,TRBJ1-6,-,CASSYSTSAALHF,TGTGCCAGCAGTTACTCGACCTCGGCGGCCCTCCACTTT